This TCR beta chain was identified during a study of a mutant IDH1 vaccine in newly diagnosed glioma (dated by TCRdb to the early 2020s). About the investigation overall: Eight vaccinations were administered to patients in weeks 1, 3, 5, 7, 11, 15, 19 and 23, corresponding to visits V03 through V10. Vaccination began 4-6 weeks after radiotherapy alone, or alongside temozolomide cycles in the chemotherapy-containing groups. Of the approximately 29 treated patients, roughly 60% were male and around 40% were female, and a mean age of approximately 40 years was recorded. Before enrollment, most patients had been given radiochemotherapy with temozolomide as standard therapy, while the rest had received either radiotherapy alone or temozolomide alone. Peripheral blood was collected at six visits: V03 (baseline), V05, V07, V10, V12 and V13. For exploratory analyses, longitudinal TCRB deep sequencing was carried out in about two dozen treated patients wherever samples were available. The paper's findings and limits, for the study overall: Selection of PBMC samples for TCRB deep sequencing was based on availability. The authors stated that sample limitations prevented analyses of patient blood samples from being reproduced. Immune responses induced by the vaccine were seen in 93.3% of patients across multiple MHC alleles. Changes in the top peripheral T cell clonotypes picked up by TCRB sequencing did not appear to be linked to pseudoprogression.

The time point label corresponds to: week 5, during vaccination. Every vaccine dose consisted of 300 ug of a 20-mer mutant IDH1 peptide in Montanide, administered subcutaneously together with topical imiquimod. Newly diagnosed WHO grade 3 or 4 IDH1-mutant astrocytomas showing loss of nuclear ATRX were present in the donors. The samples were drawn from NOA16, a multicentre, single-arm, open-label phase I trial in Germany that tested a mutant IDH1 peptide vaccine in humans for the first time. Genomic DNA for TCRB sequencing was isolated from EDTA blood with the DNeasy Blood and Tissue Kit. CDR1 and CDR2 (KGHSH, LQKENI) derive from the germline V gene. The germline ends are 15 bases apart after V is trimmed by 6 bases and J by 0 bases. From the cysteine up to the phenylalanine, the CDR3 has a length of 16 residues. Just the 48-base CDR3 DNA is kept, in frame starting at base 1. The method behind the library was the immunoSEQ multiplex PCR assay. The hsTCRB Kit was used according to the manufacturer's protocol to amplify rearranged TCR beta chain sequences. TCRB libraries were sequenced on an Illumina MiSeq. Processing in the source paper ran as follows. Demultiplexing, trimming and gene mapping were performed with the kit vendor's proprietary platform. TCRdb holds this immuneACCESS table with in-frame rearrangements only. Some clones are missing; in checked studies, unresolved V genes explain under half, and the rest has no known cause. V and J calls plus clone size are reproduced from that table; the DNA served to infer D and trimming. The sample table contains under 45,000 clones; only one count was recorded for about four fifths of them. Around 10% of the sample comes from the top ten.

Comment on this clone: It has no known antigen specificity. The record has no base qualities; no much larger clone is one base away.

The rearranged segments are TRBV18 and TRBJ1-3; the D gene is possibly TRBD1, with 6 bases matching. The TCR originated in a middle-aged man with glioma. The sequencing here drew on PBMCs, taken from a glioma patient whose treatment included an IDH1 peptide vaccine. This receptor has the CDR3 CASSPQTGGSGNTIYF. The DNA reads TGTGCCAGCTCGCCTCAGACAGGCGGCTCTGGAAACACCATATATTTT.